Each of the 21 T cell receptor beta chains below was sequenced from the same sample in a study of CD8+ T cells in alopecia areata. Indicated treatment: oral pan-JAK inhibitor, 5-10 mg twice daily. Extracted RNA was reverse transcribed into cDNA, the sequencing template. Repertoires were generated with immunoSEQ multiplex PCR, while TCRdb's copy carries only in-frame clones and drops some. There are roughly 220,000 clones in the sample; under 40% occur only once, and around 0.48% lies in the top ten. This material consisted of CD4+ T cells sorted from blood, taken between weeks 30 and 35, from a patient treated with tofacitinib. Receptors were obtained from a human donor with alopecia areata.

This clone turned up a few times. This specimen includes other DNA sequences encoding the same CDR3. The V gene is TRBV29-1, the J gene TRBJ2-7; 7 nucleotides match TRBD1. This CDR3 has 12 amino acids. Germline lookup yields CDR1 SQVTM and CDR2 ANQGSEA. J gave up 2 bases and V 2 bases, and 0 bases lay outside the gene matches. CDR3 sequence reads: CSVETGAYEQYF. The CDR3 bases are TGCAGCGTTGAAACAGGGGCCTACGAGCAGTACTTC.

CDR3 DNA sequence: TGTGCCAGCAGCTTGGTTCGACCGCGGACTCACTATGGCTACACCTTC. As protein: CASSLVRPRTHYGYTF. This chain connects TRBV5-4 to TRBJ1-2, with unresolved D. Looked up from germline, CDR1 is SGHNT and CDR2 is YYREEE (reference sequence). This CDR3 has 16 amino acids. Trimming pared 0 bases from V and 3 bases from J, leaving 15 bases between. Drawing the rest from reference TRBV5-4 and TRBJ1-2, the complete variable domain is ETGVTQSPTHLIKTRGQQVTLRCSSQSGHNTVSWYQQALGQGPQFIFQYYREEENGRGNFPPRFSGLQFPNYSSELNVNALELDDSALYLCASSLVRPRTHYGYTFGSGTRLTVV.

This clone was seen only a few times. This chain connects TRBV29-1 to TRBJ1-1, with D possibly TRBD1 on 5 matching bases. Germline CDR1 reads SQVTM; CDR2 reads ANQGSEA. The CDR3 extends over 12 amino acids. Trimming took 0 bases from V and 6 from J, leaving 8 bases between them. The CDR3 protein is CSVEDRAPEAFF. Written as DNA, the CDR3 is TGCAGCGTTGAAGACAGGGCCCCTGAAGCTTTCTTT.

This chain uses TRBV11-3 with TRBJ2-7; TRBD1 aligns across 7 bases. The CDR3 is 14 amino acids. Trimming removed 5 bases from V and 5 bases from J; junction bases left unmatched: 9. CDR1 and CDR2 (germline): SGHNT, YENEEA. This CDR3 reads CASSPDRVGNEQYF. As DNA, the CDR3 is TGTGCCAGCAGCCCTGACAGGGTTGGCAACGAGCAGTACTTC.

This sequence joins TRBV19 and TRBJ1-5; D is unclear. In germline, CDR1 is LNHDA, CDR2 SQIVND (reference sequence). CDR3 length: 14 residues. Trimming cost V 7 bases and J 5 bases, with 15 bases left between them. CDR3 residues: CASTTMVWDQPQHF. The CDR3 DNA reads as TGTGCCAGTACTACGATGGTTTGGGATCAGCCCCAGCATTTT.

The chain employs TRBV9 and TRBJ1-2, with D perhaps TRBD1 (6 bases). Germline CDR1 SGDLS, CDR2 YYNGEE. V was trimmed by 3 bases and J by 2 bases, leaving 17 bases between them. The CDR3 is made up of 16 amino acids. CDR3 coding DNA: TGTGCCAGCAGCGCGATTACTGGGACAAAAAACTATGGCTACACCTTC. Amino acid sequence: CASSAITGTKNYGYTF.

The rearrangement joins TRBV9 to TRBJ2-7, with 12 bases matching TRBD2. The CDR3 spans 15 residues. J gave up 4 bases and V 2 bases, and 4 bases lay outside the gene matches. Germline CDR1 reads SGDLS; CDR2 reads YYNGEE. The chain's CDR3 is CASSVTSGSLYEQYF. CDR3 coding DNA: TGTGCCAGCAGCGTGACTAGCGGGAGTTTGTACGAGCAGTACTTC.

A few counts support this clone. The gene calls are TRBV6-5 and TRBJ1-1, with no clear D. This CDR3 has 13 residues. V lost 7 bases and J 0 bases, leaving 9 bases between the germline ends. Germline-derived CDR1 and CDR2 are MNHEY and SVGAGI. The CDR3 is CASNRRVNTEAFF. The CDR3, as DNA: TGTGCCAGCAATCGGCGCGTGAACACTGAAGCTTTCTTT.

The V and J genes are TRBV5-1 and TRBJ1-2; perhaps TRBD1 as D (5 bases). V was trimmed by 2 bases and J by 4 bases, leaving 12 bases between them. CDR3 length equals 14 residues. From germline, CDR1 is SGHRS and CDR2 YFSETQ. CDR3 amino acids: CASSFTEGLYGYTF. The CDR3 DNA reads as TGCGCCAGCAGCTTCACGGAGGGGCTCTATGGCTACACCTTC.

This clone was detected only a few times. The rearrangement joins TRBV5-1 to TRBJ1-5, with a possible D match to TRBD1 (6 bases). Between the trimmed V and J ends, which lost 4 bases and 5 bases, there was a span of 13 bases. CDR3 length: 14 amino acids. Germline V lookup: CDR1 SGHRS, CDR2 YFSETQ. The CDR3 reads CASSRGDTDQPQHF. The CDR3 nucleotides read TGCGCCAGCAGCCGTGGGGACACCGATCAGCCCCAGCATTTT.

The chain is built from TRBV9 and TRBJ1-1; 8 bases fit TRBD1. CDR3 length: 20 residues. With V trimmed by 0 bases and J by 6 bases, 22 bases remained unmatched. The V gene's germline CDR1 is SGDLS and CDR2 YYNGEE. CDR3: CASSVEGPMSVGQVRPEAFF. In DNA form, the CDR3 reads TGTGCCAGCAGCGTAGAAGGTCCAATGTCAGTGGGACAGGTCCGACCTGAAGCTTTCTTT.

This clone occurred a few times. The chain combines TRBV4-1 with TRBJ1-6; D remains ambiguous. The CDR3 is 12 residues long. The germline V and J ends were trimmed by 0 bases and 9 bases, with 3 bases remaining between them. In germline, CDR1 is MGHRA, CDR2 YSYEKL. In DNA, the CDR3 is TGCGCCAGCAGCCAAGATACTTCACCCCTCCACTTT. Translation: CASSQDTSPLHF.

This clone appeared once. The genes are TRBV5-1 and TRBJ2-5; D not resolved. Germline CDR1 and CDR2: SGHRS and YFSETQ. V was shortened by 0 bases and J by 5 bases, with 5 bases between the two germline ends. The CDR3 is 12 amino acids. For the CDR3, the DNA is TGCGCCAGCAGCTTGGCCCCCGAGACCCAGTACTTC. As protein: CASSLAPETQYF.

CDR3 in DNA: TGCGCCAGCAGCTTGGCCGAGGACAGGGTGAGGTACTTC. As protein: CASSLAEDRVRYF. The chain links TRBV5-1 to TRBJ2-7, with 8 bases aligning to TRBD1. Trimming removed 0 bases from V and 12 bases from J; junction bases left unmatched: 8. Germline values: CDR1 SGHRS, CDR2 YFSETQ. The CDR3 extends over 13 amino acids. Drawing the rest from reference TRBV5-1 and TRBJ2-7, the complete variable domain is KAGVTQTPRYLIKTRGQQVTLSCSPISGHRSVSWYQQTPGQGLQFLFEYFSETQRNKGNFPGRFSGRQFSNSRSEMNVSTLELGDSALYLCASSLAEDRVRYFGPGTRLTVT.

This clone was counted between two and nine times. V is TRBV13 and J is TRBJ2-5; no clear D. The germline V gene has CDR1 PRHDT and CDR2 FYEKMQ (reference sequence). The germline V and J ends were trimmed by 5 bases and 5 bases, with 9 bases remaining between them. This CDR3 region has 12 residues. CDR3 coding DNA: TGTGCCAGCAGCGGAACTCTCGAGACCCAGTACTTC. Its translation is CASSGTLETQYF. The full variable domain, with the rest looked up from reference TRBV13 and TRBJ2-5, is AAGVIQSPRHLIKEKRETATLKCYPIPRHDTVYWYQQGPGQDPQFLISFYEKMQSDKGSIPDRFSAQQFSDYHSELNMSSLELGDSALYFCASSGTLETQYFGPGTRLLVL.

This clone was seen a handful of times. The chain joins TRBV6-1 to TRBJ1-6; tentative D call: TRBD1 (6 bases). Germline V CDR1 and CDR2: MNHNS, SASEGT. V lost 6 bases, J lost 6 bases, and 12 bases lay in between. The CDR3 totals 14 residues. Here the CDR3 DNA reads TGTGCCAGCAGGGACAGAGGAGGTAATTCACCCCTCCACTTT. Translating gives CASRDRGGNSPLHF.

This chain joins TRBV6-1 and TRBJ2-7, with a tentative D call TRBD1 (5 bases). Germline V gene sequence: CDR1 MNHNS, CDR2 SASEGT. Trimming removed 8 bases from V and 5 bases from J, with 10 bases in between. This CDR3 region has 11 residues. The CDR3 here is CASRREHEQYF. The CDR3 DNA follows: TGTGCCAGCCGCAGGGAACACGAGCAGTACTTC.

The CDR3 reads CASSPPTSSGDTEAFF. DNA for the CDR3: TGTGCCAGCTCACCACCGACCAGTTCCGGAGACACTGAAGCTTTCTTT. The chain uses TRBV18 and TRBJ1-1; unclear D gene. The CDR3 has 16 amino acids. With 0 bases removed from V and 3 bases from J, the gap between germline ends came to 14 bases. CDR1 KGHSH and CDR2 LQKENI come from the germline V gene.

A few counts support this clone. The chain is built from TRBV29-1 and TRBJ2-3, with D possibly matching TRBD2 (6 bases). V was pared by 6 bases and J by 6 bases, with 19 bases between. The CDR3 loop spans 14 amino acids. Germline assignment: CDR1 SQVTM and CDR2 ANQGSEA. DNA of the CDR3: TGCAGCGTGGCCGGGACTGATCCCGGCGATACGCAGTATTTT. This sequence encodes CSVAGTDPGDTQYF.

There are a few counts of this clone. The rearrangement links TRBV5-1 to TRBJ2-7; TRBD1 matches at 8 bases. The CDR3 runs to 13 residues. Per the germline V gene, CDR1 is SGHRS and CDR2 is YFSETQ. Trimming cost V 4 bases and J 5 bases; bases outside gene matches: 5. In nucleotides, the CDR3 is TGCGCCAGCAGCCCCAGGGGGCAGGACGAGCAGTACTTC. As protein: CASSPRGQDEQYF.

This chain connects TRBV29-1 to TRBJ1-1; weak D call: TRBD1 (6 bases). V lost 7 bases to trimming and J lost 5 bases, with 23 bases between them. Germline CDR1 and CDR2: SQVTM and ANQGSEA. CDR3 length: 15 amino acids. CDR3 nucleotides: TGCAGCGCCAAAAGAGGGGTGGCAGGGGAAACTGAAGCTTTCTTT. Its translation is CSAKRGVAGETEAFF.